Following are 15 T cell receptor beta chains from one sample sequenced in a study of cytomegalovirus exposure and HLA in healthy donors. The PCR contained 60 Vbeta and 13 Jbeta primers. Measured with immunoSEQ multiplex PCR; TCRdb has only the in-frame clones, and not every one. The sample has some 130,000 clones, approximately 77% seen once. The sequenced sample was PBMCs. These receptors came from a woman in her sixties or seventies in good health and CMV-seronegative.

This clone was counted only a few times. The J gene is TRBJ1-5, the V gene TRBV28, with 9 bases aligning to TRBD1. Germline CDR1 and CDR2: MDHEN and SYDVKM. The V gene end was trimmed by 3 bases and the J gene end by 2 bases; junction bases not matched to a gene: 5. The CDR3 covers 16 residues. The CDR3 DNA reads as TGTGCCAGCAGTTTTTTGGGGACAGGGCGCAATCAGCCCCAGCATTTT. This gives the protein CASSFLGTGRNQPQHF.

This rearrangement joins TRBV6-1 to TRBJ2-3; perhaps TRBD2 as D (7 bases). This CDR3 is 13 amino acids long. V was clipped by 4 bases and J by 5 bases, with 10 bases between them. Germline V gives CDR1 MNHNS, CDR2 SASEGT. The CDR3 DNA reads TGTGCCAGCAGTGGGAGGGGGGGAGATACGCAGTATTTT. Translating it yields CASSGRGGDTQYF.

The CDR3 reads CASSDDRPYYTSYEQYF. The DNA of the CDR3 is TGTGCCAGCAGTGATGACAGGCCCTATTACACCTCCTACGAGCAGTACTTC. This chain links TRBV27 with TRBJ2-5, with D possibly TRBD1 on 6 matching bases. The J call is in doubt because the DNA end fits TRBJ2-7 better. Per germline, CDR1 MNHEY and CDR2 SMNVEV (reference sequence). This CDR3 has 17 residues.

The rearrangement links TRBV30 to TRBJ2-1, with TRBD2 matching 10 bases. J was trimmed by 4 bases and V by 3 bases; bases with no gene match: 6. The CDR3 extends over 15 amino acids. CDR1 and CDR2 from the germline V gene are GTSNPN and SVGIG (reference sequence). CDR3 sequence: CAWSKEAGGYNEQFF. CDR3 DNA: TGTGCCTGGAGCAAAGAAGCGGGGGGGTACAATGAGCAGTTCTTC.

This clone was detected once. This chain joins TRBV11-2 and TRBJ2-7; 13 bases fit TRBD2. There are 15 residues in the CDR3. V was pared by 5 bases and J by 3 bases, with 4 bases of the junction left unmatched. From germline, CDR1 is SGHAT and CDR2 FQNNGV. For the CDR3, the DNA is TGTGCCAGCAGCCCCGGACTAGCGGGAGTCTACGAGCAGTACTTC. Translated: CASSPGLAGVYEQYF.

The gene calls are TRBV18 and TRBJ2-1, with a weak D call TRBD1 (6 bases). Germline-derived CDR1 and CDR2 are KGHSH and LQKENI. The CDR3 extends over 16 amino acids. V dropped 6 bases and J dropped 0 bases, with 15 bases sitting between them. Written as DNA, the CDR3 is TGTGCCAGCTCTCCGATAGGACAGCGCTCCTACAATGAGCAGTTCTTC. Its protein product is CASSPIGQRSYNEQFF.

This clone has just one count. This sequence joins TRBV29-1 and TRBJ1-1; TRBD1 might be the D (6 bases). Trimming took off 7 bases at V and 8 bases at J, with 17 bases between the two ends. This CDR3 spans 12 amino acids. The V gene's germline CDR1 is SQVTM and CDR2 ANQGSEA. CDR3 sequence: CSARNGGLEAFF. The CDR3 bases are TGCAGCGCCAGAAACGGGGGGCTAGAAGCTTTCTTT.

The CDR3 spells CASSYTLDWRDYEQYF. The CDR3 region has the DNA TGTGCCAGCAGTTACACCCTAGATTGGCGGGACTACGAGCAGTACTTC. This rearrangement joins TRBV6-5 to TRBJ2-7; maybe TRBD2 (6 bases). Germline lookup yields CDR1 MNHEY and CDR2 SVGAGI. This CDR3 comprises 16 residues. With 2 bases removed from V and 3 bases from J, the gap between germline ends came to 17 bases.

The V gene is TRBV27, the J gene TRBJ2-4, with 10 bases aligning to TRBD1. V lost 5 bases and J lost 9; bases outside the gene matches: 7. CDR3 length equals 14 residues. Germline V CDR1 and CDR2: MNHEY, SMNVEV (reference sequence). The CDR3 nucleotides are TGTGCCAGCAGTCGAGGGACAGGGGCCGTCATTCAGTACTTC. This gives the protein CASSRGTGAVIQYF.

J is TRBJ1-6 and V is TRBV4-1; D perhaps matches TRBD1 (5 bases). The CDR3 covers 17 residues. Trimming pared 2 bases from V and 9 bases from J, leaving 20 bases between. CDR1 is MGHRA, CDR2 YSYEKL, per germline. CDR3 amino acids: CASSQLGGEGFGSPLHF. The CDR3 DNA reads TGCGCCAGCAGCCAATTGGGGGGGGAGGGGTTCGGTTCACCCCTCCACTTT.

The genes are TRBV9 and TRBJ2-2; TRBD2 matches at 13 bases. Germline CDR1 is SGDLS and CDR2 is YYNGEE. V lost 3 bases, J lost 4 bases, and 3 bases stayed unmatched. This CDR3 comprises 16 residues. CDR3 residues: CASSGGTSGTTGELFF. In nucleotides, the CDR3 is TGTGCCAGCAGCGGAGGGACTAGCGGGACCACCGGGGAGCTGTTTTTT. Supplemented by reference TRBV9 and TRBJ2-2, the full variable domain reads DSGVTQTPKHLITATGQRVTLRCSPRSGDLSVYWYQQSLDQGLQFLIQYYNGEERAKGNILERFSAQQFPDLHSELNLSSLELGDSALYFCASSGGTSGTTGELFFGEGSRLTVL.

Turning to this clone: Other DNA sequences within the sample encode an identical CDR3. The chain links TRBV5-1 to TRBJ2-1, with unresolved D. Trimming removed 1 base at V and 6 bases at J, with 11 bases between. The germline V gene has CDR1 SGHRS and CDR2 YFSETQ. The length of the CDR3 is 14 residues. The CDR3 here is CASSLRLTGNEQFF. In nucleotides, the CDR3 is TGCGCCAGCAGCTTGAGGCTAACGGGCAATGAGCAGTTCTTC.

There are a few counts of this clone. The gene calls are TRBV5-1 and TRBJ1-1; the D is unclear. Trimming cost V 3 bases and J 3 bases, with 9 bases left between them. The CDR3 runs to 13 residues. From germline, CDR1 is SGHRS and CDR2 YFSETQ. This chain's CDR3 is CASSYHVDTEAFF. Here the CDR3 DNA reads TGCGCCAGCAGCTATCATGTTGACACTGAAGCTTTCTTT.

This clone was recorded a few times. The chain couples TRBV28 to TRBJ2-5; 8 nucleotides match TRBD1. The CDR3 has 14 residues. Germline CDR1 reads MDHEN; CDR2 reads SYDVKM. With V trimmed by 6 bases and J by 4 bases, 7 bases remained unmatched. The CDR3 loop is CASRPQGASETQYF. CDR3 coding DNA: TGTGCCAGCAGACCGCAGGGGGCTTCAGAGACCCAGTACTTC.

The gene calls are TRBV5-6 and TRBJ2-3, with TRBD2 matching over 12 bases. Germline V lookup: CDR1 SGHDT, CDR2 YYEEEE. V lost 1 base, J lost 4 bases, and 7 bases stayed unmatched. The CDR3 is 17 residues long. CDR3 region: CASSLRLAGGPADTQYF. CDR3 nucleotides: TGTGCCAGCAGCTTGAGGCTAGCGGGAGGGCCGGCAGATACGCAGTATTTT.